This T cell receptor (beta chain) stems from a study of shared clonotypes between healthy human individuals. Study-wide results and limits: Compared with clonotypes that all four donors shared, non-shared clonotypes had lower generation probabilities.

Replicate PCRs run on sorted subsets employed roughly 190 ng DNA, about 27,000 T cell genomes. The protocol was immunoSEQ multiplex PCR, while the TCRdb copy is restricted to in-frame clones and leaves out a portion. This sample carries about 1.1 million clones, 75% to 80% of them seen once, and the ten largest clones take 0.5% to 0.65%. This CDR3 spans 15 amino acids. The ends were cut back, 4 bases at V and 2 bases at J, with 15 bases in the middle. The V gene's germline CDR1 is MDHEN and CDR2 SYDVKM. A word on this clone: The target antigen is unknown.

This TCR derives from a man younger than 35 in good health. Some clones in this sample may be carry-over from other donors' samples. This chain uses TRBV28 with TRBJ2-7; TRBD1 is a possible D gene (8 bases). Source material: memory CD4+ T cells from PBMCs. Specified subset: CD45RA-negative fraction. The CDR3 coding sequence is TGTGCCAGCAGTTCCAGGGGGCGGGGGACCTACGAGCAGTACTTC. Translated, it gives CASSSRGRGTYEQYF. Full variable domain (remainder filled in from reference TRBV28 and TRBJ2-7): DVKVTQSSRYLVKRTGEKVFLECVQDMDHENMFWYRQDPGLGLRLIYFSYDVKMKEKGDIPEGYSVSREKKERFSLILESASTNQTSMYLCASSSRGRGTYEQYFGPGTRLTVT.